This T cell receptor (beta chain) was identified during a study of blood T cell repertoires in COVID-19. Study details: Sample material is recorded as cDNA or gDNA derived from T cells, B-cell-depleted T cells, or PBMCs.

The CDR3 has 17 residues. Trimming left V 4 bases short and J 4 bases short, with 24 bases between. CDR1 is GTSNPN, CDR2 SVGIG, per germline (reference sequence). Repertoires were generated with immunoSEQ multiplex PCR, while TCRdb's copy carries only in-frame clones and drops some. The sample has fewer than 350,000 clones, less than 90% seen once. The chain combines TRBV30 with TRBJ2-3; maybe TRBD2 (5 bases). Sequencing was carried out using peripheral blood. This sequence originates from a young woman with COVID-19, enrolled during active disease. CDR3 protein: CAWTLARTHPVADTQYF. Here the CDR3 DNA reads TGTGCCTGGACTCTCGCCCGGACTCATCCGGTCGCAGATACGCAGTATTTT.